This T cell receptor (beta chain) came from a study of cytomegalovirus exposure and HLA in healthy donors (dated by TCRdb to 2016 to 2017). In terms of the full investigation: According to a later analysis, one platform produced both the roughly 120 validation repertoires and the approximately 600 repertoires of the first cohort. The study aimed to test whether cataloging public T cell receptors could reveal signatures of past pathogen exposure. In addition to the first cohort of about 650 subjects, a separate validation cohort of 120 different subjects was used. To predict cytomegalovirus infection status, the study brought together high-throughput TCR immunosequencing, statistical association of individual TCRs with disease status, and machine learning. Broader findings and caveats from the paper: The validation cohort had no HLA typing available for a later analysis, so co-occurrence within that cohort was assessed over all 110 or so repertoires. Subsequent analysis determined that TCRs grouped into clusters in the first cohort also showed a tendency toward co-occurrence across the 130 or so validation repertoires, and 85% to 95% of cluster scores exceeded 0. While some public TCRs were present in many individuals, most TCR sequences turned up only very rarely across donors. In the study, about 150 TCR beta chains were listed as associated with cytomegalovirus. In vitro tests confirmed that a few of the cytomegalovirus-associated TCR beta chains recognize cytomegalovirus antigens. Cytomegalovirus status was reported to be diagnosed by the classifier with high specificity and sensitivity in both the original and validation cohorts. The authors suggested that the approach could potentially be extended to other disease states and immunological phenotypes.

Including cysteine and phenylalanine, the CDR3 has 13 amino acids. Solely the CDR3 DNA is kept, with 39 bases framed from the first base. Cut back by 1 base and 5 bases, the V and J ends lie 11 bases apart. For CDR1 and CDR2, the germline V gene (reference sequence) lists GTSNPN and SVGIG. This clone was counted a single time. Its antigen is still unknown. No much larger clonotype is one base removed from it; base qualities were not supplied. Separate from the roughly 700-subject first cohort, the validation cohort of 120 subjects was the group to which the donors belonged. Libraries came from the immunoSEQ multiplex PCR assay. As for the authors' bioinformatics: A statistical classification framework was built to diagnose cytomegalovirus status from the catalog of TCR beta chain sequences. Not all clones reach the TCRdb copy of this immuneACCESS table, which keeps in-frame sequences only. Checked studies attribute under half of the gap to unresolved V genes and leave the rest unexplained. V and J calls and clone size are given by that table; D and trimming were obtained from the DNA. The table for this sample lists 250,000 to 400,000 clones; over 75% of them were counted only once. Of the sample, over 0.9% falls within the top ten clones.

The sequenced sample was PBMCs. The clonotype comes from a man younger than 40 in good health and CMV-seronegative. The V gene is TRBV30 and the J gene is TRBJ1-1; a tentative D call is TRBD1 (5 bases match). The CDR3 amino acid sequence is: CAWSARQKTEAFF. The nucleotides read TGTGCCTGGAGTGCTCGACAGAAAACTGAAGCTTTCTTT.